The T cell receptor (beta chain) under discussion was sequenced for a study of T cell changes during pregnancy in multiple sclerosis. Germline V CDR1 and CDR2: MNHEY, SMNVEV (reference sequence). This CDR3 contains 13 residues. V was cut by 9 bases and J by 0 bases, with 12 bases left in between. The data were produced by immunoSEQ multiplex PCR, yet TCRdb's version contains in-frame clones alone and is incomplete. The data show 70,000 to 95,000 clones, about 94% seen once. The chain has TRBV27 and TRBJ2-7; possible D gene TRBD2, 6 bases. The starting material was peripheral blood, obtained in the third trimester of pregnancy. This TCR was sampled from a female donor with multiple sclerosis, enrolled in a pregnancy study. For the CDR3, the DNA is TGTGCCAGTTACGGGGGAGCCTCCTACGAGCAGTACTTC. As protein: CASYGGASYEQYF.